Listed below are T cell receptor beta chains from one sample, sequenced in a study of T cells generated in artificial thymic organoids. TCRdb re-analysed the 5' RACE reads in MiXCR, keeping a single row per CDR3 protein. The data show 6,000 to 8,000 distinct CDR3 sequences, more than 20% seen once. No antigen is known for these receptors. The sequenced material came from naive CD8+ T cells grown in artificial thymic organoids from cord blood stem and progenitor cells. These receptor sequences come from a human donor who gave cord blood stem cells for thymic organoid culture, a cardiac surgery patient who gave postnatal thymus, or a blood donor (not recorded which). Both conserved end residues are part of each CDR3. D genes are given only for firm matches.

NA,TRBV7-2,13,CASSLGSWDTQYF
TRBD2,TRBV29-1,13,CSFARGGAETQYF
NA,TRBV12-3/TRBV12-4,12,CASSRRPDTQYF
NA,TRBV10-3,16,CAISEWTYSLDYGYTF
NA,TRBV5-1,15,CASSFGVGRYTEAFF
TRBD2,TRBV7-6,12,CASSLVGGFRYF
NA,TRBV9,11,CASGLGDTQYF
TRBD1,TRBV18,16,CASSSHRGRVGTEAFF
NA,TRBV9,14,CASSLDSSSYEQYF
TRBD2,TRBV9,21,CASSGYLGLAGAPSSYNEQFF
NA,TRBV18,16,CASSPPEGRGANEQFF
NA,TRBV7-9,14,CASSLAPGANVLTF
NA,TRBV6-2/TRBV6-3,16,CASSYNTEGLFTEAFF
NA,TRBV4-1,13,CASSLPSDREQFF
NA,TRBV5-1,13,CASSWGTRNEQFF